Following are 32 T cell receptor beta chains from one sample sequenced in a study of shared clonotypes between healthy human individuals. Profiled with immunoSEQ multiplex PCR; TCRdb holds only in-frame clones, not every one. The sample holds about 1,900,000 clones, around 96% seen once. Only CD45RO-negative cells positively selected for CCR7 counted as naive CD8 cells, so terminally differentiated effector memory CD45RA+ cells were excluded. Sequencing input: naive CD8+ T cells sorted from blood. These receptors originate from a man between 18 and 29 years old in good health.

The rearrangement uses TRBV21-1 and TRBJ2-7; TRBD1, the table's D call, was not compared with the DNA. TRBV21-1 corresponds to a pseudogene. The CDR3 is 18 residues long. CDR3 sequence: CASSRRSPGDRGKYEQYF. The CDR3 DNA follows: TGTGCCAGCTCTAGACGTTCCCCCGGGGACAGGGGTAAGTACGAGCAGTACTTC.

This chain uses TRBV6-1 with TRBJ1-5; the D gene is possibly TRBD1 (5 bases). This CDR3 region has 16 residues. Per germline, CDR1 MNHNS and CDR2 SASEGT. V shed 0 bases and J shed 5 bases, with 14 bases lying between them. CDR3 in DNA: TGTGCCAGCAGTGAAGCCCTAGACTGGGGGTATCAGCCCCAGCATTTT. The encoded protein is CASSEALDWGYQPQHF.

The chain has TRBV4-3 and TRBJ2-3, with D perhaps TRBD1 (6 bases). In germline, CDR1 is LGHNA, CDR2 YSLEER. This CDR3 spans 15 amino acids. V lost 0 bases to trimming and J lost 4 bases, with 11 bases between them. The CDR3 coding sequence is TGCGCCAGCAGCCAAGAAGCCAGGGGTGCAGATACGCAGTATTTT. The encoded protein is CASSQEARGADTQYF.

Here the CDR3 DNA reads TGTGCCTCCCAGCTGGGGGACTACACTGAAGCTTTCTTT. It encodes CASQLGDYTEAFF. This rearrangement joins TRBV5-5 to TRBJ1-1, with TRBD1 as a possible D gene (5 bases). Trimming removed 10 bases from V and 3 bases from J, with 16 bases in between. The CDR3 is made up of 13 amino acids. The germline V gene encodes CDR1 SGHKS and CDR2 YYEKEE (reference sequence).

This rearrangement joins TRBV7-8 to TRBJ2-7; D is possibly TRBD1 (6 bases). Germline V gives CDR1 SGHVS, CDR2 FQNEAQ. The CDR3 is 15 residues long. V was clipped by 2 bases and J by 3 bases, with 14 bases between them. CDR3 loop: CASSLTTGYNYEQYF. CDR3 nucleotides: TGTGCCAGCAGCTTAACGACAGGCTATAACTACGAGCAGTACTTC. Full variable domain (rest looked up from reference TRBV7-8 and TRBJ2-7): GAGVSQSPRYKVAKRGQDVALRCDPISGHVSLFWYQQALGQGPEFLTYFQNEAQLDKSGLPSDRFFAERPEGSVSTLKIQRTQQEDSAVYLCASSLTTGYNYEQYFGPGTRLTVT.

A note on this clone: The same CDR3 is also encoded by other DNA sequences in this sample. V usage is TRBV7-9 and J usage is TRBJ2-2; no definite D call. The CDR3 contains 13 residues. Germline values: CDR1 SEHNR, CDR2 FQNEAQ (reference sequence). V was clipped by 1 base and J by 3 bases, with 3 bases between them. The chain's CDR3 is CASSLVDTGELFF. The DNA of the CDR3 is TGTGCCAGCAGCTTAGTTGACACCGGGGAGCTGTTTTTT.

This chain uses TRBV27 with TRBJ2-1; a weak D match, TRBD1 (5 bases). V was pared by 4 bases and J by 7 bases, with 17 bases between. Germline V CDR1 and CDR2: MNHEY, SMNVEV (reference sequence). The CDR3 runs 15 residues. CDR3 sequence (DNA): TGTGCCAGCAGTTCCAGGGCGTCGGCACTGAATGAGCAGTTCTTC. Its protein product is CASSSRASALNEQFF.

This chain connects TRBV6-5 to TRBJ1-4; D is undetermined. The germline V gene encodes CDR1 MNHEY and CDR2 SVGAGI. This CDR3 is 12 amino acids long. The V end was cut by 4 bases, the J end by 8 bases, with 8 bases between. The CDR3 sequence: CASSSTLEKLFF. In nucleotides, the CDR3 is TGTGCCAGCAGTTCGACCCTCGAAAAACTGTTTTTT.

The chain links TRBV18 to TRBJ2-3, with TRBD2 matching 11 bases. CDR1 and CDR2 from the germline V gene are KGHSH and LQKENI. The CDR3 runs 19 residues. J gave up 2 bases and V 3 bases, and 13 bases lay outside the gene matches. CDR3 loop: CASSPGLAAPFPLTDTQYF. The CDR3 DNA reads TGTGCCAGCTCACCGGGACTAGCGGCACCTTTCCCTCTCACAGATACGCAGTATTTT.

This clone has just one count. The chain combines TRBV18 with TRBJ1-3, with TRBD1 as a possible D gene (5 bases). Germline assignment: CDR1 KGHSH and CDR2 LQKENI. V was trimmed by 3 bases and J by 0 bases, leaving 9 bases between them. The CDR3 loop spans 15 amino acids. CDR3 nucleotides: TGTGCCAGCTCACCTACAGGAGACTCTGGAAACACCATATATTTT. Encoded protein: CASSPTGDSGNTIYF.

The chain has TRBV27 and TRBJ2-1; 9 nucleotides agree with TRBD2. V shed 7 bases and J 5 bases; nucleotides not matched to a gene: 6. Per the germline V gene, CDR1 is MNHEY and CDR2 is SMNVEV (reference sequence). CDR3 length: 14 residues. The CDR3 bases are TGTGCCAGCATGGTGCTAGCGGGGCACAATGAGCAGTTCTTC. Translating it yields CASMVLAGHNEQFF.

The rearrangement links TRBV11-2 to TRBJ2-7; TRBD2 aligns across 14 bases. Trimming removed 5 bases from V and 2 bases from J; junction bases left unmatched: 11. Germline V gives CDR1 SGHAT, CDR2 FQNNGV. The CDR3 length is 18 residues. CDR3 protein: CASSHPGLAGAAPYEQYF. Here the CDR3 DNA reads TGTGCCAGCAGCCATCCGGGACTAGCGGGAGCCGCCCCCTACGAGCAGTACTTC.

This clone was seen a handful of times. The same CDR3 also results from other DNA sequences found in this sample. This chain uses TRBV5-1 with TRBJ2-7, with 7 nucleotides matching TRBD1. Germline assignment: CDR1 SGHRS and CDR2 YFSETQ. Germline trimming cut 3 bases from V and 1 base from J; bases unmatched to any gene: 1. The CDR3 totals 13 residues. CDR3 sequence (DNA): TGCGCCAGCAGCTGGGGACAGTCCTACGAGCAGTACTTC. This encodes CASSWGQSYEQYF.

The CDR3 sequence: CASSLMGSGGVTDGYTF. The CDR3, as DNA: TGCGCCAGCAGCTTGATGGGGTCAGGGGGCGTCACGGATGGCTACACCTTC. The rearrangement joins TRBV5-1 to TRBJ1-2, with 8 bases that match TRBD1. Germline values: CDR1 SGHRS, CDR2 YFSETQ. V trimming: 1 base; J trimming: 6 bases; junction bases outside the gene matches: 14. This CDR3 region has 17 residues.

The chain recombines TRBV28 with TRBJ2-2; D is possibly TRBD1 (5 bases). Germline V CDR1 and CDR2: MDHEN, SYDVKM. The CDR3 runs to 14 residues. Trimming took off 7 bases at V and 5 bases at J, with 14 bases between the two ends. This chain's CDR3 is CASTFRRVTGELFF. CDR3 sequence (DNA): TGTGCCAGCACCTTTCGCAGGGTTACCGGGGAGCTGTTTTTT.

The gene calls are TRBV19 and TRBJ2-7, with 8 bases aligning to TRBD2. The CDR3 has 15 amino acids. The germline CDR1 and CDR2 sequences are LNHDA and SQIVND (reference sequence). The V and J ends lost 3 bases and 3 bases, in that order; junction bases with no gene match: 7. The CDR3: CASSMPGLDFYEQYF. The CDR3 DNA follows: TGTGCCAGTAGTATGCCGGGACTAGACTTCTACGAGCAGTACTTC.

The gene calls are TRBV4-1 and TRBJ2-1; 10 bases align to TRBD2. This CDR3 has 16 amino acids. The germline CDR1 and CDR2 sequences are MGHRA and YSYEKL. Germline trimming cut 3 bases from V and 10 bases from J; bases unmatched to any gene: 12. The CDR3 loop is CASSQGAGGSGWEQFF. The CDR3 DNA follows: TGCGCCAGCAGCCAGGGAGCGGGAGGGAGCGGGTGGGAGCAGTTCTTC.

This sequence joins TRBV30 and TRBJ2-7, with D unresolved. Germline-derived CDR1 and CDR2 are GTSNPN and SVGIG (reference sequence). Trimming took 2 bases from V and 6 from J, leaving 11 bases between them. This CDR3 has 12 amino acids. CDR3 region: CAWSITTSEQYF. The CDR3 nucleotides are TGTGCCTGGAGTATAACAACAAGCGAGCAGTACTTC.

The chain is built from TRBV6-1 and TRBJ2-2; D perhaps matches TRBD2 (5 bases). The ends were cut back, 2 bases at V and 4 bases at J, with 8 bases in the middle. CDR3 length: 14 residues. Germline V gives CDR1 MNHNS, CDR2 SASEGT. As DNA, the CDR3 is TGTGCCAGCAGTGAACGGGGAAGCACCGGGGAGCTGTTTTTT. Protein sequence: CASSERGSTGELFF.

The V call is TRBV19, the J call TRBJ2-3; a weak D match, TRBD1 (6 bases). The germline V gene encodes CDR1 LNHDA and CDR2 SQIVND (reference sequence). The CDR3 covers 11 residues. V gave up 7 bases and J gave up 9 bases, with 11 bases separating them. CDR3 protein: CASKIGGTQYF. The CDR3 region has the DNA TGTGCCAGTAAAATTGGGGGCACGCAGTATTTT.

The chain uses TRBV7-9 and TRBJ2-7; 7 nucleotides agree with TRBD2. Unmatched junction bases numbered 16, after V lost 7 bases and J lost 4 bases. From germline, CDR1 is SEHNR and CDR2 FQNEAQ (reference sequence). The CDR3 spans 16 residues. The CDR3 nucleotides read TGTGCCAGCAACCTCCCGGGCGGGAGTGGGAATTACGAGCAGTACTTC. Translation gives CASNLPGGSGNYEQYF.

As regards this clone: Different DNA sequences within this sample yield the same CDR3. This rearrangement joins TRBV28 to TRBJ2-6; the D is unclear. This CDR3 contains 13 residues. Looked up from germline, CDR1 is MDHEN and CDR2 is SYDVKM. V lost 2 bases to trimming and J lost 4 bases, with 3 bases between them. In DNA, the CDR3 is TGTGCCAGCAGTTTAGCGGGGGCCAACGTCCTGACTTTC. Its translation: CASSLAGANVLTF.

The rearrangement uses TRBV2 and TRBJ2-5; no reliable D call. The CDR3 sequence is 14 residues long. Germline CDR1 SNHLY, CDR2 FYNNEI. The ends were cut back, 3 bases at V and 2 bases at J, with 10 bases in the middle. CDR3 nucleotide sequence: TGTGCCAGCAGTGATAAGGTAGCTCAAGAGACCCAGTACTTC. Protein product: CASSDKVAQETQYF.

The chain employs TRBV7-8 and TRBJ2-3; D is perhaps TRBD2 (5 bases). The V gene lost 6 bases and the J gene lost 3 bases, with 10 bases spanning the gap. CDR1 SGHVS and CDR2 FQNEAQ come from the germline V gene. The CDR3 loop spans 13 amino acids. CDR3: CASRDGETDTQYF. CDR3 DNA: TGTGCCAGCAGGGACGGGGAGACAGATACGCAGTATTTT.

The sample holds one count of this clone. The chain has TRBV27 and TRBJ1-2; possible D gene TRBD1, 5 bases. V lost 6 bases and J lost 3, with 11 bases in between. Germline V CDR1 and CDR2: MNHEY, SMNVEV (reference sequence). CDR3 length equals 13 residues. The CDR3, as DNA: TGTGCCAGCAGCCCGGGGCAGTACTATGGCTACACCTTC. This gives the protein CASSPGQYYGYTF.

The rearrangement uses TRBV4-3 and TRBJ1-1; D remains unclear. Germline V lookup: CDR1 LGHNA, CDR2 YSLEER. The CDR3 length is 14 residues. Deletions cut 4 bases from V and 1 base from J, with 10 bases between. The CDR3 region is CASSLEEWNTEAFF. The CDR3 DNA sequence: TGCGCCAGCAGCCTCGAGGAATGGAACACTGAAGCTTTCTTT.

The V and J genes are TRBV5-6 and TRBJ1-2, with D hard to call. The CDR3 runs 15 residues. CDR1 is SGHDT, CDR2 YYEEEE, per germline. Trimming removed 3 bases at V and 3 bases at J, with 15 bases between. The CDR3: CASSWPSTWDYGYTF. CDR3 nucleotide sequence: TGTGCCAGCAGCTGGCCCTCTACGTGGGACTATGGCTACACCTTC.

This clone was seen a single time. This chain connects TRBV28 to TRBJ1-1, with TRBD1 matching 9 bases. The CDR3 loop spans 11 amino acids. CDR1 is MDHEN and CDR2 is SYDVKM in the germline V gene. V dropped 6 bases and J dropped 11; count of bases not matched to a gene: 4. The DNA of the CDR3 is TGTGCCAGCAGCACAGGGGGCTTGGCTTTCTTT. This encodes CASSTGGLAFF.

The chain employs TRBV13 and TRBJ1-2; no reliable D call. Trimming shortened V by 1 base and J by 6 bases, and 6 bases separated the two germline ends. The CDR3 runs to 12 residues. CDR1 PRHDT and CDR2 FYEKMQ come from the germline V gene (reference sequence). The CDR3 here is CASSLDVDGYTF. CDR3 in DNA: TGTGCCAGCAGCTTAGACGTGGATGGCTACACCTTC.

This sequence joins TRBV7-9 and TRBJ2-3, with TRBD2 matching over 8 bases. This CDR3 comprises 17 residues. Germline lookup yields CDR1 SEHNR and CDR2 FQNEAQ (reference sequence). With V trimmed by 0 bases and J by 2 bases, 7 bases remained unmatched. The CDR3, as DNA: TGTGCCAGCAGCTTAGCGCGGGGGGACCTACTCACAGATACGCAGTATTTT. This translates into CASSLARGDLLTDTQYF.

The chain carries TRBV5-1 and TRBJ2-1, with 7 bases identical to TRBD2. Germline assignment: CDR1 SGHRS and CDR2 YFSETQ. This CDR3 has 15 amino acids. V lost 0 bases, J lost 8 bases, and 8 bases stayed unmatched. The CDR3 bases are TGCGCCAGCAGCTTGGCTGTGACGGGGGGTGATGAGCAGTTCTTC. Amino acid sequence: CASSLAVTGGDEQFF. The full variable domain, with the rest looked up from reference TRBV5-1 and TRBJ2-1, is KAGVTQTPRYLIKTRGQQVTLSCSPISGHRSVSWYQQTPGQGLQFLFEYFSETQRNKGNFPGRFSGRQFSNSRSEMNVSTLELGDSALYLCASSLAVTGGDEQFFGPGTRLTVL.

CDR3 nucleotides: TGCGCCAGCAGCCAAGTCCTCGGGGGCTACGAGCAGTACTTC. Its translation is CASSQVLGGYEQYF. This chain connects TRBV4-1 to TRBJ2-7, with D possibly being TRBD2 (6 bases). The germline V and J ends were trimmed by 1 base and 3 bases, with 10 bases remaining between them. The CDR3 loop spans 14 amino acids. The germline CDR1 and CDR2 sequences are MGHRA and YSYEKL.